This is a list of T cell receptor beta chains from one sample in a study of T cells in Graves' hyperthyroidism and ophthalmopathy. TCRdb processed the multiplex PCR reads anew with MiXCR; each CDR3 protein has one entry. The repertoire has more than 350,000 distinct CDR3 sequences, around 15% of them found once; the top ten carry roughly 20%. Material: blood. The receptor set was obtained from a woman aged 55-69 years with Graves' ophthalmopathy. CDR3s include the opening cysteine and the closing phenylalanine or tryptophan. Fields, in order: D gene, J gene, clone size, V gene, CDR3 DNA, CDR3 protein. D genes are given only for firm matches. Clone sizes are given selectively: once, few, many, or a class where the clone is expanded.

d_call: .
j_call: TRBJ2-3
clone_size: .
v_call: TRBV29-1
cdr3_nt: TGCAGCGTTGTGTCAGGGAACACAGATACGCAGTATTTT
cdr3_aa: CSVVSGNTDTQYF

d_call: .
j_call: TRBJ2-1
clone_size: .
v_call: TRBV11-3
cdr3_nt: TGTGCCAGCAGCCCCGGAACTCGGGCCAATGAGCAGTTCTTC
cdr3_aa: CASSPGTRANEQFF

d_call: TRBD1
j_call: TRBJ1-4
clone_size: few
v_call: TRBV7-8
cdr3_nt: TGTGCCAGCAGCTTCGGACAGGGCCCCTCTAATGAAAAACTGTTTTTT
cdr3_aa: CASSFGQGPSNEKLFF

d_call: .
j_call: TRBJ2-5
clone_size: .
v_call: TRBV19
cdr3_nt: TGTGCCAGTAGTATAACAGGGCAAGAGACCCAGTACTTC
cdr3_aa: CASSITGQETQYF

d_call: TRBD2
j_call: TRBJ2-1
clone_size: many
v_call: TRBV12-3/TRBV12-4
cdr3_nt: TGTGCCAGCAGTTTAGTAGCGGGAGGGAGTAGTGAGCAGTTCTTC
cdr3_aa: CASSLVAGGSSEQFF

d_call: TRBD1
j_call: TRBJ2-7
clone_size: many
v_call: TRBV5-1
cdr3_nt: TGCGCCAGCAGCTTGGGAGGGGGCAGATACGAGCAGTACTTC
cdr3_aa: CASSLGGGRYEQYF

d_call: .
j_call: TRBJ1-1
clone_size: few
v_call: TRBV5-1
cdr3_nt: TGCGCCAGCAGCGGAGGGGGTCCGGGGGAGAACACTGAAGCTTTCTTT
cdr3_aa: CASSGGGPGENTEAFF

d_call: TRBD2
j_call: TRBJ2-1
clone_size: few
v_call: TRBV20-1
cdr3_nt: TGCAGTGCTAGATCGGGACTAGGCTACAATGAGCAGTTCTTC
cdr3_aa: CSARSGLGYNEQFF

d_call: .
j_call: TRBJ1-5
clone_size: many
v_call: TRBV27
cdr3_nt: TGTGCCAGCAGACCTTACAATCAGCCCCAGCATTTT
cdr3_aa: CASRPYNQPQHF

d_call: .
j_call: TRBJ1-5
clone_size: .
v_call: TRBV27
cdr3_nt: TGTGCCAGCAGTTTATCGGCGGGACAACGCAATCAGCCCCAGCATTTT
cdr3_aa: CASSLSAGQRNQPQHF

d_call: TRBD2
j_call: TRBJ2-7
clone_size: .
v_call: TRBV20-1
cdr3_nt: TGCAGTGCTAGAGGAGCGGGAGGAGCCTACGAGCAGTACTTC
cdr3_aa: CSARGAGGAYEQYF

d_call: TRBD1
j_call: TRBJ2-1
clone_size: many
v_call: TRBV28
cdr3_nt: TGTGCCAGCAGTGGGGACAGAACCAATGAGCAGTTCTTC
cdr3_aa: CASSGDRTNEQFF

d_call: .
j_call: TRBJ2-7
clone_size: many
v_call: TRBV2
cdr3_nt: TGTGCCCTCCTCGGGGAGCAGTACTTC
cdr3_aa: CALLGEQYF

d_call: TRBD2
j_call: TRBJ2-7
clone_size: .
v_call: TRBV19
cdr3_nt: TGTGCCAGTAGAAACGGACTAGCGGAATCCTACGAGCAGTACTTC
cdr3_aa: CASRNGLAESYEQYF

d_call: .
j_call: TRBJ2-5
clone_size: many
v_call: TRBV5-1
cdr3_nt: TGCGCCAGCAGCCTCGCGGGGGTGACAGGTCAAGAGACCCAGTACTTC
cdr3_aa: CASSLAGVTGQETQYF

d_call: .
j_call: TRBJ2-1
clone_size: many
v_call: TRBV12-3/TRBV12-4
cdr3_nt: TGTGCCAGCAGACTCGGGGGTAATGAGCAGTTCTTC
cdr3_aa: CASRLGGNEQFF

d_call: .
j_call: TRBJ1-4
clone_size: few
v_call: TRBV2
cdr3_nt: TGTGCCAGCAGTGAACGGTTTAATGAAAAACTGTTTTTT
cdr3_aa: CASSERFNEKLFF

d_call: .
j_call: TRBJ2-3
clone_size: many
v_call: TRBV28
cdr3_nt: TGTGCCAGCAGTCCCTCCCGGGCTGGCACAGATACGCAGTATTTT
cdr3_aa: CASSPSRAGTDTQYF

d_call: TRBD2
j_call: TRBJ2-5
clone_size: .
v_call: TRBV20-1
cdr3_nt: TGCAGTGCCCTCGACCTGGGGAGGGCCAGCGGGGGAGAGACCCAGTACTTC
cdr3_aa: CSALDLGRASGGETQYF

d_call: TRBD2
j_call: TRBJ2-7
clone_size: many
v_call: TRBV29-1
cdr3_nt: TGCAGCGTTGAAGATGTAGCGGGAGGGCCCGCCGAGCAGTACTTC
cdr3_aa: CSVEDVAGGPAEQYF

d_call: .
j_call: TRBJ2-3
clone_size: many
v_call: TRBV28
cdr3_nt: TGTGCCAGCAGTTGGGCCTTCACAGATACGCAGTATTTT
cdr3_aa: CASSWAFTDTQYF

d_call: TRBD2
j_call: TRBJ2-3
clone_size: few
v_call: TRBV10-1
cdr3_nt: TGCGCCAGCAGTCCTGATTTGAGCGGGAAGACAGATACGCAGTATTTT
cdr3_aa: CASSPDLSGKTDTQYF

d_call: .
j_call: TRBJ2-7
clone_size: many
v_call: TRBV20-1
cdr3_nt: TGCAGTGCTTCCCGGGAGACATACGAGCAGTACTTC
cdr3_aa: CSASRETYEQYF

d_call: .
j_call: TRBJ2-7
clone_size: many
v_call: TRBV3-1
cdr3_nt: TGTGCCAGCAGCCGTTCCTACGAGCAGTACTTC
cdr3_aa: CASSRSYEQYF

d_call: .
j_call: TRBJ1-5
clone_size: many
v_call: TRBV6-1
cdr3_nt: TGTGCCAGCAGTGAACGGGGCCCGGGGAATCAGCCCCAGCATTTT
cdr3_aa: CASSERGPGNQPQHF

d_call: .
j_call: TRBJ2-2
clone_size: many
v_call: TRBV30
cdr3_nt: TGTGCCCGGGGGCTGACGAGAACCGGGGAGCTGTTTTTT
cdr3_aa: CARGLTRTGELFF

d_call: .
j_call: TRBJ2-5
clone_size: many
v_call: TRBV28
cdr3_nt: TGTGCCAGCAGTTTATGGACTATCCAGTCCCGACAGTCCCAAGAGACCCAGTACTTC
cdr3_aa: CASSLWTIQSRQSQETQYF

d_call: .
j_call: TRBJ1-2
clone_size: .
v_call: TRBV2
cdr3_nt: TGTGCCAGCGTCCGGGCCTATGGCTACACCTTC
cdr3_aa: CASVRAYGYTF

d_call: TRBD1
j_call: TRBJ2-2
clone_size: many
v_call: TRBV5-5
cdr3_nt: TGTGCCAGCAGTTCCCCTCCGGGACAGGGTGATACCGGGGAGCTGTTTTTT
cdr3_aa: CASSSPPGQGDTGELFF

d_call: .
j_call: TRBJ1-1
clone_size: many
v_call: TRBV7-9
cdr3_nt: TGTGCCAGCAGCTTAGCCTCGGGCCCCATGGGCACTGAAGCTTTCTTT
cdr3_aa: CASSLASGPMGTEAFF

d_call: TRBD2
j_call: TRBJ2-1
clone_size: many
v_call: TRBV5-1
cdr3_nt: TGCGCCAGCTGGGGTAGCGGGAGAGGGTACAATGAGCAGTTCTTC
cdr3_aa: CASWGSGRGYNEQFF

d_call: .
j_call: TRBJ2-5
clone_size: many
v_call: TRBV2
cdr3_nt: TGTGCCAGCAGTGAAAGGGCAGGGGGGGTTGTAGCCCAGTACTTC
cdr3_aa: CASSERAGGVVAQYF

d_call: .
j_call: TRBJ2-7
clone_size: many
v_call: TRBV6-1
cdr3_nt: TGTGCCTCCGCAGGGTATGACGAGCAGTACTTC
cdr3_aa: CASAGYDEQYF

d_call: .
j_call: TRBJ1-6
clone_size: few
v_call: TRBV27
cdr3_nt: TGTGCCAGCAGTTTAATCGGGGGGCTTAATTCACCCCTCCACTTT
cdr3_aa: CASSLIGGLNSPLHF

d_call: .
j_call: TRBJ2-2
clone_size: many
v_call: TRBV2
cdr3_nt: TGTGCCAGCAGTCCGGAGTTCACCGGGGAGCTGTTTTTT
cdr3_aa: CASSPEFTGELFF

d_call: TRBD1
j_call: TRBJ1-1
clone_size: .
v_call: TRBV12-3/TRBV12-4
cdr3_nt: TGTGCCAGCACCCTTGGACAGGGGGTCCTGAACACTGAAGCTTTCTTT
cdr3_aa: CASTLGQGVLNTEAFF

d_call: .
j_call: TRBJ2-7
clone_size: many
v_call: TRBV28
cdr3_nt: TGTGCCAGCAGTTTTTGGACCACCTACGAGCAGTACTTC
cdr3_aa: CASSFWTTYEQYF

d_call: .
j_call: TRBJ1-5
clone_size: few
v_call: TRBV6-1
cdr3_nt: TGTGCCAGCACCTATAAGGTCGCAGGGGTCATACGCCAGTCCCAGCATTTT
cdr3_aa: CASTYKVAGVIRQSQHF

d_call: TRBD2
j_call: TRBJ2-5
clone_size: many
v_call: TRBV7-6
cdr3_nt: TGTGCCAGCAGCTTAGCGACTAGCACAGAGACCCAGTACTTC
cdr3_aa: CASSLATSTETQYF

d_call: .
j_call: TRBJ2-7
clone_size: few
v_call: TRBV29-1
cdr3_nt: TGCAGCGCCGGGGCAGGGTGGGGCGTCGGCGAGCAGTACTTC
cdr3_aa: CSAGAGWGVGEQYF

d_call: TRBD2
j_call: TRBJ2-1
clone_size: .
v_call: TRBV20-1
cdr3_nt: TGCAGTGCTAGAAAAAGCGGGAGGGCCGTTCAGTTCTTC
cdr3_aa: CSARKSGRAVQFF

d_call: TRBD2
j_call: TRBJ2-7
clone_size: many
v_call: TRBV3-1
cdr3_nt: TGTGCCAGCAGCCCTCCGGGACTAGCGGGAGTACCCTACGAGCAGTACTTC
cdr3_aa: CASSPPGLAGVPYEQYF

d_call: TRBD1
j_call: TRBJ2-7
clone_size: many
v_call: TRBV5-1
cdr3_nt: TGCGCCAGCAGCTTGGTGGCAGGGGGCGGTCACGAGCAGTACTTC
cdr3_aa: CASSLVAGGGHEQYF

d_call: TRBD2
j_call: TRBJ2-1
clone_size: many
v_call: TRBV2
cdr3_nt: TGTGCCAGCAGTGATACTAGCGGGAGGTTTGGTGAGCAGTTCTTC
cdr3_aa: CASSDTSGRFGEQFF

d_call: TRBD2
j_call: TRBJ2-1
clone_size: many
v_call: TRBV28
cdr3_nt: TGTGCCAGCAGTTTTCTGGCTAGCGGGAGGGTGGGAAATGAGCAGTTCTTC
cdr3_aa: CASSFLASGRVGNEQFF

d_call: TRBD1
j_call: TRBJ1-5
clone_size: few
v_call: TRBV19
cdr3_nt: TGTGCCAGTAGTATAACGACAGGGGGTCGAGGTCAGCCCCAGCATTTT
cdr3_aa: CASSITTGGRGQPQHF

d_call: TRBD2
j_call: TRBJ2-1
clone_size: .
v_call: TRBV5-1
cdr3_nt: TGCGCCAGCAGCTTGTCTCCTCTAGCGGGAGGCTACGTGTTCTTC
cdr3_aa: CASSLSPLAGGYVFF

d_call: TRBD1
j_call: TRBJ1-1
clone_size: many
v_call: TRBV4-1
cdr3_nt: TGCGCCAGCAGCCCCGAGGACAGGGACGGCACTGAAGCTTTCTTT
cdr3_aa: CASSPEDRDGTEAFF

d_call: .
j_call: TRBJ1-6
clone_size: many
v_call: TRBV28
cdr3_nt: TGTGCCAGCAGTTTCAGACCGGTTGGGATCGGGGGGAGATCACCCCTCCACTTT
cdr3_aa: CASSFRPVGIGGRSPLHF

d_call: TRBD2
j_call: TRBJ2-1
clone_size: many
v_call: TRBV7-2
cdr3_nt: TGTGCCAGCAGCCTAGCGGGACGGGTAAATGAGCAGTTCTTC
cdr3_aa: CASSLAGRVNEQFF

d_call: .
j_call: TRBJ2-7
clone_size: .
v_call: TRBV7-9
cdr3_nt: TGTGCCAGCAGCTCCGCCGACGTTTCTAACTCCTACGAGCAGTACTTC
cdr3_aa: CASSSADVSNSYEQYF

d_call: .
j_call: TRBJ2-1
clone_size: many
v_call: TRBV14
cdr3_nt: TGTGCCAGCAGCCAAGGGACTTCCGAGGGTGAGCAGTTCTTC
cdr3_aa: CASSQGTSEGEQFF

d_call: TRBD2
j_call: TRBJ2-7
clone_size: .
v_call: TRBV6-1
cdr3_nt: TGTGCCAGCAGTGAAGCCGGGGCGGGAGCCAGCTACGAGCAGTACTTC
cdr3_aa: CASSEAGAGASYEQYF

d_call: .
j_call: TRBJ2-7
clone_size: many
v_call: TRBV5-1
cdr3_nt: TGCGCCAGCAGCTTGGTACAGGGAGACGAGCAGTACTTC
cdr3_aa: CASSLVQGDEQYF